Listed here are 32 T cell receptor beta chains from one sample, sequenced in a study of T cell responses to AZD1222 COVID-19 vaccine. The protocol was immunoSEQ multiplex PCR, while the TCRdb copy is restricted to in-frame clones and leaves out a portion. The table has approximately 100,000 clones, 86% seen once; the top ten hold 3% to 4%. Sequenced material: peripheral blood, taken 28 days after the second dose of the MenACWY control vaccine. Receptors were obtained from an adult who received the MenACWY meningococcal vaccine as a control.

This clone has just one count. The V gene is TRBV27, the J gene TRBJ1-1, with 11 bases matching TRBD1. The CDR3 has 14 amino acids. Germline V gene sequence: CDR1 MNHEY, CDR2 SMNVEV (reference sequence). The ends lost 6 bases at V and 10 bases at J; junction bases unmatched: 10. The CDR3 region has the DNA TGTGCCAGCAGGAGCGGACAGGGGGCTGGTCGAGCTTTCTTT. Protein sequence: CASRSGQGAGRAFF.

The CDR3 loop is CASSVGGAFGNEQFF. The CDR3 nucleotides read TGTGCCAGCAGCGTCGGGGGGGCCTTCGGAAATGAGCAGTTCTTC. The gene calls are TRBV9 and TRBJ2-1; 8 nucleotides agree with TRBD2. Germline V CDR1 and CDR2: SGDLS, YYNGEE. The CDR3 contains 15 residues. Trimming cost V 2 bases and J 7 bases; bases outside gene matches: 8.

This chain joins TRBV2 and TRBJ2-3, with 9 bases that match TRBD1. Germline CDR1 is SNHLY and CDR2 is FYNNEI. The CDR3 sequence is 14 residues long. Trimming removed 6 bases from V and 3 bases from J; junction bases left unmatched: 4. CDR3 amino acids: CASRTTGGTDTQYF. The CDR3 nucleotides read TGTGCCAGCAGGACGACAGGGGGGACAGATACGCAGTATTTT.

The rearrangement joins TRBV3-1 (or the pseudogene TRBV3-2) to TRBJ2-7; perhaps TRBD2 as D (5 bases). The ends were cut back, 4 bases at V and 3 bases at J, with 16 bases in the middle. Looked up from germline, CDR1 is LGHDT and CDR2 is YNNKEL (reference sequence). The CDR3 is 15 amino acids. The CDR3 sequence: CASSPDLEVHYEQYF. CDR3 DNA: TGTGCCAGCAGCCCAGATTTGGAGGTCCACTACGAGCAGTACTTC.

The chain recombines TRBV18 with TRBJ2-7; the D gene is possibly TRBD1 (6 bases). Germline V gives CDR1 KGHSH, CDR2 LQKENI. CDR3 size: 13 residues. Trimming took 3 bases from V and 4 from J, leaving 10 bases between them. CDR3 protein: CASSPRTEYEQYF. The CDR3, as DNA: TGTGCCAGCTCACCTCGGACAGAGTACGAGCAGTACTTC.

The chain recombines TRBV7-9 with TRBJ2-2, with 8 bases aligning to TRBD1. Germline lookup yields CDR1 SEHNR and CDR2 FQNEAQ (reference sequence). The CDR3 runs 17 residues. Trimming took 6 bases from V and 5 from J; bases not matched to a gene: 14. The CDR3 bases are TGTGCCAGCAGGGCTGCTCCCCGGACAGGGTGGACCGGGGAGCTGTTTTTT. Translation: CASRAAPRTGWTGELFF.

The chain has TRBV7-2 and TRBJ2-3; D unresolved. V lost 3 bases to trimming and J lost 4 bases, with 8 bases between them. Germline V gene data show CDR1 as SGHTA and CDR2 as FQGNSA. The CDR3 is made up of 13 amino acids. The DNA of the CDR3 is TGTGCCAGCAGCTTTGCGTCCGCAGATACGCAGTATTTT. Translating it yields CASSFASADTQYF.

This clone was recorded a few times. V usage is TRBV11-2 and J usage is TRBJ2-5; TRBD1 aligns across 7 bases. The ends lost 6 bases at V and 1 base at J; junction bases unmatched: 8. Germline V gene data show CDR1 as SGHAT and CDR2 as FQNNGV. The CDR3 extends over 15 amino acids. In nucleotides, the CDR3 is TGTGCCAGCAGTGACTGGACAGGAGCCCAAGAGACCCAGTACTTC. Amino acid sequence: CASSDWTGAQETQYF.

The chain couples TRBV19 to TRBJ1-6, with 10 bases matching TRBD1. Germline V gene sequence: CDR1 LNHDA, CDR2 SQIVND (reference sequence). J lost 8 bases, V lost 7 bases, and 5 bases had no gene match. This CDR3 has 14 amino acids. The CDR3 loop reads CASTDRGQDSPLHF. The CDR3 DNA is TGTGCCAGTACTGACAGGGGGCAGGATTCACCCCTCCACTTT. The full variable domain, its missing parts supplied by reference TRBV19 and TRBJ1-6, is DGGITQSPKYLFRKEGQNVTLSCEQNLNHDAMYWYRQDPGQGLRLIYYSQIVNDFQKGDIAEGYSVSREKKESFPLTVTSAQKNPTAFYLCASTDRGQDSPLHFGNGTRLTVT.

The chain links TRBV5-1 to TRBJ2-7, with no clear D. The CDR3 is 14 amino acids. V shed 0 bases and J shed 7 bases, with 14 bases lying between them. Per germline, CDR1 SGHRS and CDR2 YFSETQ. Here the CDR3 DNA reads TGCGCCAGCAGCTTGGAAGGTCCGGCTGGAGAGCAGTACTTC. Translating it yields CASSLEGPAGEQYF.

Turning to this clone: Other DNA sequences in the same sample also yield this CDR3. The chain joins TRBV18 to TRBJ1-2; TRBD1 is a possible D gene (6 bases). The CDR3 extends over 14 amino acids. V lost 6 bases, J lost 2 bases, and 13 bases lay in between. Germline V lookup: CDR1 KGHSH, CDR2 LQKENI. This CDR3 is CASSPEGGNYGYTF. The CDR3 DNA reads TGTGCCAGCTCTCCGGAGGGGGGGAACTATGGCTACACCTTC.

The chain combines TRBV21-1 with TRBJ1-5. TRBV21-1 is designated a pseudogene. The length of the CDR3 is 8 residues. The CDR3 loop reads CEEQPQHF. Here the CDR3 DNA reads TGTGAGGAACAGCCCCAGCATTTT.

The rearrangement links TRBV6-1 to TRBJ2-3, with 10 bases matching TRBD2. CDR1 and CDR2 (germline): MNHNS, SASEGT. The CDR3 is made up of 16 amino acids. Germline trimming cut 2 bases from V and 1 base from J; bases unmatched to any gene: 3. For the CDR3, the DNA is TGTGCCAGCAGTGAAATGCTAGCGGGGGGCACAGATACGCAGTATTTT. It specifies CASSEMLAGGTDTQYF.

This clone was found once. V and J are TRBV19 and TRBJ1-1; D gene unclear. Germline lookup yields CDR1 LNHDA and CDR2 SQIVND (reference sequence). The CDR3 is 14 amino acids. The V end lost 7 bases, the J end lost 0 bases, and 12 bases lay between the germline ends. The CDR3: CASNKGGLNTEAFF. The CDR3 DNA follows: TGTGCCAGTAACAAAGGAGGGTTGAACACTGAAGCTTTCTTT.

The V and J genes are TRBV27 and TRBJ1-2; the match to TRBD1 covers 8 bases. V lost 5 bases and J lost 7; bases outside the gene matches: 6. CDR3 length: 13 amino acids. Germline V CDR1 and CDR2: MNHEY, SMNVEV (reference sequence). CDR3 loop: CASSPATGGGYTF. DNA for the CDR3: TGTGCCAGCAGTCCCGCAACAGGGGGTGGCTACACCTTC.

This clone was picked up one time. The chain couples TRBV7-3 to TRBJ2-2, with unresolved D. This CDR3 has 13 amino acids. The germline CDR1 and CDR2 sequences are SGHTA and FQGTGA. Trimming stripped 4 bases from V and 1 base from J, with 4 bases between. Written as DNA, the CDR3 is TGTGCCAGCAGCTCCTTGAACACCGGGGAGCTGTTTTTT. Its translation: CASSSLNTGELFF.

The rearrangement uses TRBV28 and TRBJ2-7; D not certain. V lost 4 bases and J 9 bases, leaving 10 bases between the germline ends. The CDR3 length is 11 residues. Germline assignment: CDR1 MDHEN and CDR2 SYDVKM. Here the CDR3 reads CASSSGLGQYF. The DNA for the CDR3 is TGTGCCAGCAGTTCCGGCTTAGGGCAGTACTTC. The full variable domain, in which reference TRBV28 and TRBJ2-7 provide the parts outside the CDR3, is DVKVTQSSRYLVKRTGEKVFLECVQDMDHENMFWYRQDPGLGLRLIYFSYDVKMKEKGDIPEGYSVSREKKERFSLILESASTNQTSMYLCASSSGLGQYFGPGTRLTVT.

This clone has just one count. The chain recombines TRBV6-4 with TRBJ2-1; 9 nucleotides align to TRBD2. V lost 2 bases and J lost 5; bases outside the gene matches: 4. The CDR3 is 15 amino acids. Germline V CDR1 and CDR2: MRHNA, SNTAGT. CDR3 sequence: CASSDPGLAHNEQFF. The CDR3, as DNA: TGTGCCAGCAGTGACCCGGGACTAGCCCACAATGAGCAGTTCTTC.

The CDR3 bases are TGTGCCAGCAGCACCGGACAGCATAGCACAGATACGCAGTATTTT. Amino acids: CASSTGQHSTDTQYF. The chain joins TRBV5-4 to TRBJ2-3; D is possibly TRBD1 (6 bases). V lost 4 bases and J lost 0, with 12 bases in between. CDR1 SGHNT and CDR2 YYREEE come from the germline V gene (reference sequence). The CDR3 contains 15 residues.

The CDR3: CASSGRGVPNEKLFF. The CDR3 DNA reads TGTGCCAGCAGCGGGAGGGGTGTACCTAATGAAAAACTGTTTTTT. The chain recombines TRBV9 with TRBJ1-4; TRBD1 is a possible D gene (5 bases). CDR1 SGDLS and CDR2 YYNGEE come from the germline V gene. Trimming stripped 3 bases from V and 3 bases from J, with 12 bases between. The CDR3 is 15 residues long.

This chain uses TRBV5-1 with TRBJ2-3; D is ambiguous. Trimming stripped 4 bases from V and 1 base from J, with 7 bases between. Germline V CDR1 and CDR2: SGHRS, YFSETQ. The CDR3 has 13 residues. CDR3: CASSGLGTDTQYF. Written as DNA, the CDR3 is TGCGCCAGCAGCGGGTTGGGCACAGATACGCAGTATTTT.

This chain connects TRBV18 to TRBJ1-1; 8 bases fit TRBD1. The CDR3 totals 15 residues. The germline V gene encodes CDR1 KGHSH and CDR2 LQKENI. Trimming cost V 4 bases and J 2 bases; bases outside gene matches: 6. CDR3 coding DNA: TGTGCCAGCTCACTAACAGGGGGTTACAACACTGAAGCTTTCTTT. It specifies CASSLTGGYNTEAFF.

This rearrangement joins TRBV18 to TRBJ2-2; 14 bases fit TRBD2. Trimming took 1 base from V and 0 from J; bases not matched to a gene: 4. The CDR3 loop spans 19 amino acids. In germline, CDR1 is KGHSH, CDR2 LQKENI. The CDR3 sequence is CASSPRRLAGGANTGELFF. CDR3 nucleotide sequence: TGTGCCAGCTCACCACGTCGACTAGCGGGGGGGGCGAACACCGGGGAGCTGTTTTTT.

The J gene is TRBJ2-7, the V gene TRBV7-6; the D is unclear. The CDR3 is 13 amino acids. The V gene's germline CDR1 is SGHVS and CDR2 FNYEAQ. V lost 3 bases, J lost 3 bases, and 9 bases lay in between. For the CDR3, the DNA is TGTGCCAGCAGCTTCACACTGGTCTACGAGCAGTACTTC. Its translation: CASSFTLVYEQYF.

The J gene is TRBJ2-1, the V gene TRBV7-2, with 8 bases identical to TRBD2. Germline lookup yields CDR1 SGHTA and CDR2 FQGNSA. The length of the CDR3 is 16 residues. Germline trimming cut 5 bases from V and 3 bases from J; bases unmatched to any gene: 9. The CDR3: CASSPREGRGYNEQFF. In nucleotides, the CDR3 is TGTGCCAGCAGCCCCCGGGAGGGGAGGGGCTACAATGAGCAGTTCTTC.

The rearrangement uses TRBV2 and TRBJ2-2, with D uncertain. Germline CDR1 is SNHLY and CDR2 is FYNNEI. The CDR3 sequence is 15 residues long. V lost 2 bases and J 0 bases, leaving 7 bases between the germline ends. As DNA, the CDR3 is TGTGCCAGCAGTGAAAGGGCATCGAACACCGGGGAGCTGTTTTTT. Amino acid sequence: CASSERASNTGELFF.

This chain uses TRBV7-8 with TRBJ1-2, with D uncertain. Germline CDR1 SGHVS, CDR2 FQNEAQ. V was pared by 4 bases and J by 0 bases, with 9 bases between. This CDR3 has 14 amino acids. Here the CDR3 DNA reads TGTGCCAGCAGCTCCGATTCAGCTAACTATGGCTACACCTTC. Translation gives CASSSDSANYGYTF. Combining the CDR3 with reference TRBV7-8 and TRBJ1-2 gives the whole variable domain GAGVSQSPRYKVAKRGQDVALRCDPISGHVSLFWYQQALGQGPEFLTYFQNEAQLDKSGLPSDRFFAERPEGSVSTLKIQRTQQEDSAVYLCASSSDSANYGYTFGSGTRLTVV.

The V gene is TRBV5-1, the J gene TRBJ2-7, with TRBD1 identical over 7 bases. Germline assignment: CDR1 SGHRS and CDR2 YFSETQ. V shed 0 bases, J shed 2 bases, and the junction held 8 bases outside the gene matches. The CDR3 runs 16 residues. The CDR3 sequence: CASSLAGTDYTYEQYF. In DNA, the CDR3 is TGCGCCAGCAGCTTGGCCGGGACAGATTATACCTACGAGCAGTACTTC.

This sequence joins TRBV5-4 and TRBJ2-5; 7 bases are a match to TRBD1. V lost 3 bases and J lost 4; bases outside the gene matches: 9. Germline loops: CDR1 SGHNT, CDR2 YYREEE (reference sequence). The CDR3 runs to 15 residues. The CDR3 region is CASSSRDRAGETQYF. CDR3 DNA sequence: TGTGCCAGCAGCTCACGAGACAGGGCGGGAGAGACCCAGTACTTC.

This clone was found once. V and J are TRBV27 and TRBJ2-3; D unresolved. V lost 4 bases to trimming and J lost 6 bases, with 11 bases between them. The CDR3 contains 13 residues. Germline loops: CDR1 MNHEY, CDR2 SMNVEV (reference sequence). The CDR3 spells CASSSKPPDTQYF. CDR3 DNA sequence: TGTGCCAGCAGTTCAAAGCCCCCGGATACGCAGTATTTT.

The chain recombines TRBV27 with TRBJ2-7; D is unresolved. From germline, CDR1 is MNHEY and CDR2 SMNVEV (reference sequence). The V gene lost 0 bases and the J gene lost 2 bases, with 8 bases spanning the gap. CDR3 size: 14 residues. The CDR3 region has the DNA TGTGCCAGCAGTTTATCGTCCGGAACCTACGAGCAGTACTTC. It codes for CASSLSSGTYEQYF.

The CDR3 DNA sequence: TGTGCCAGCAGCCAAGTGGGTCAGAACACTGAAGCTTTCTTT. As protein: CASSQVGQNTEAFF. The gene calls are TRBV3-1 (or the pseudogene TRBV3-2) and TRBJ1-1; D not certain. CDR3 length equals 14 residues. Germline lookup yields CDR1 LGHDT and CDR2 YNNKEL (reference sequence). The ends were cut back, 1 base at V and 1 base at J, with 7 bases in the middle.